Listed here is a single TCR beta chain. It lacks a known antigen. Base qualities are missing; no much larger clone stands one base away. Genomic DNA was extracted with the Qiagen DNeasy kit from unsorted PBMCs and from negatively selected CD4+ and CD8+ fractions. TCR beta CDR3 regions were amplified by immunoSEQ multiplex PCR using primers annealing to V and J segments. A synthetic immune receptor repertoire was used to minimize amplification bias, and any remaining bias was removed computationally after sequencing. In the authors' own workflow: Repertoire diversity was quantified as the Shannon entropy index using custom Python scripts. The unsorted, CD4+ and CD8+ repertoires were each analyzed separately, with the exception of combined analyses, where CD4+ and CD8+ sequences were merged in silico. This immuneACCESS table, as held by TCRdb, lists in-frame sequences with V and J called but not all clones. Of the missing ones, under half trace to an unresolved V gene in checked studies; the others have no known cause. D and trimming were read from the DNA, whereas the V and J calls and clone size are those reported in that table. Across this sample there are 20,000 to 25,000 clones, with roughly 94% seen only once. The leading ten clones occupy 5% to 6.5% of the sample.

From V the trimming removes 4 bases and from J it removes 2 bases, while the gene matches leave 0 bases of the junction unaccounted for. The germline V gene encodes CDR1 MNHEY and CDR2 SMNVEV (reference sequence). The CDR3, cysteine through phenylalanine, is 15 amino acids long. Kept here is only the CDR3 DNA, which spans 45 bases and is read in frame from base 1. These data come from a study of PD-1 blockade in classical Hodgkin lymphoma (dated by TCRdb to the early 2020s). Concerning the study at large: To define a peripheral blood immune signature of response to PD-1 blockade in classical Hodgkin lymphoma, the study combined TCR beta sequencing with CyTOF. Study-wide conclusions, independent of this receptor: The study was restricted to a single clinical trial cohort, and the causes of repertoire differences, possibly disease activity or prior therapy, were left undefined. Baseline TCR diversity was reported as lower in newly diagnosed patients than in healthy donors, and lower still in relapsed/refractory patients.

The time point label, read with the paper, signifies: newly diagnosed, previously untreated cHL patient sample. As a comparison group for the relapsed/refractory trial patients, PBMCs from patients with newly diagnosed, previously untreated classical Hodgkin lymphoma were sequenced. Peripheral blood was collected in 8 mL Vacutainer Cell Preparation Tubes, from which PBMCs were isolated by centrifugation and then cryopreserved. The V and J segments used are TRBV27 and TRBJ2-1; a stretch of 12 junction bases matches TRBD2. Material for sequencing was peripheral blood mononuclear cells (PBMCs). This clonotype originated in a human donor with classical Hodgkin lymphoma. The DNA sequence is TGTGCCAGCAGTTCTAGCGGGGGGGCCTACAATGAGCAGTTCTTC. It translates as CASSSSGGAYNEQFF.